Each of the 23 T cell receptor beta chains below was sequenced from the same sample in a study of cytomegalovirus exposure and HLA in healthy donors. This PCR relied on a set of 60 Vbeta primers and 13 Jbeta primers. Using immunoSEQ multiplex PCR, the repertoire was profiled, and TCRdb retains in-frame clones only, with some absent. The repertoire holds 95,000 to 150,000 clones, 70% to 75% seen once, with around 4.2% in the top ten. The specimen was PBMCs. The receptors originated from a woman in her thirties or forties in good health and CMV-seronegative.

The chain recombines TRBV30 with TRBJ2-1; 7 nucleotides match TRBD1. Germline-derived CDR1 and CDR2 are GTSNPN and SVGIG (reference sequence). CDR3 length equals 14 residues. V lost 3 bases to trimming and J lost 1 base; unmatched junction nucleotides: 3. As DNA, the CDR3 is TGTGCCTGGAGCGGGACAGCGTCCTACAATGAGCAGTTCTTC. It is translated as CAWSGTASYNEQFF.

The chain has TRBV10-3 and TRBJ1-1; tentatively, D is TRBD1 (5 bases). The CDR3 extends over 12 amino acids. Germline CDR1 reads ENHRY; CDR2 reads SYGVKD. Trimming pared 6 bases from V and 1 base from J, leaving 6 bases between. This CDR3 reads CAISQGNTEAFF. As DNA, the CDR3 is TGTGCCATCAGCCAGGGGAACACTGAAGCTTTCTTT.

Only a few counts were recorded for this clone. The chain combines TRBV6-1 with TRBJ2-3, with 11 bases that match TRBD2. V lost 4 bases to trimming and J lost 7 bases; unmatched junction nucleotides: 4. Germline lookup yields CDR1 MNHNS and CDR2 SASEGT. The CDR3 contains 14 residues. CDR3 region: CASSGSGGGNTQYF. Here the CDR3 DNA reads TGTGCCAGCAGTGGTAGCGGGGGGGGAAATACGCAGTATTTT.

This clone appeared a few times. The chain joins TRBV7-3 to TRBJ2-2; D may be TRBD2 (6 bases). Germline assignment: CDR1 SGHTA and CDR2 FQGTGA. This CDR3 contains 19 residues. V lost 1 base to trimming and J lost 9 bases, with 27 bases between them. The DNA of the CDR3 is TGTGCCAGCAGCTTAAAGGGTGAGGCGGCTAGCGACCTCCACCGGGAGCTGTTTTTT. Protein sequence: CASSLKGEAASDLHRELFF.

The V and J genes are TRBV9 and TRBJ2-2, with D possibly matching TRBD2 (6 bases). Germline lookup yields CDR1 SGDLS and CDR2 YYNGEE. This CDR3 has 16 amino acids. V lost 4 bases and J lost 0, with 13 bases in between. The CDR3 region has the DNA TGTGCCAGCAGCTCGTACGGAGGGACGAACACCGGGGAGCTGTTTTTT. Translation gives CASSSYGGTNTGELFF.

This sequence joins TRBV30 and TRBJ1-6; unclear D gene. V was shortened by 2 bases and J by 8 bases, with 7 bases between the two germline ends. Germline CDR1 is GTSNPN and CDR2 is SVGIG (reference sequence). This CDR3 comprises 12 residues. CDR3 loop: CAWSLSDSPLHF. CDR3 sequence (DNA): TGTGCCTGGAGTTTGTCAGATTCACCCCTCCACTTT.

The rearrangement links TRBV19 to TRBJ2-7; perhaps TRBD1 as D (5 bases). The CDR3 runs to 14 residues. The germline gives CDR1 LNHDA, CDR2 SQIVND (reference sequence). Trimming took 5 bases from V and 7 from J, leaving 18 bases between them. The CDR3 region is CASSFAGAEREQYF. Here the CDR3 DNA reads TGTGCCAGTAGTTTCGCTGGGGCAGAAAGGGAGCAGTACTTC.

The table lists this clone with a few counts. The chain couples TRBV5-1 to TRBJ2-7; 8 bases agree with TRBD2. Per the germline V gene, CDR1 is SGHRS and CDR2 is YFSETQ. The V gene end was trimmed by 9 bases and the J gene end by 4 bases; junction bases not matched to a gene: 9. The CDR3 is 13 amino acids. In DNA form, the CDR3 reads TGCGCCACCGCGACGGGAGGGGGATACGAGCAGTACTTC. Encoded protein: CATATGGGYEQYF.

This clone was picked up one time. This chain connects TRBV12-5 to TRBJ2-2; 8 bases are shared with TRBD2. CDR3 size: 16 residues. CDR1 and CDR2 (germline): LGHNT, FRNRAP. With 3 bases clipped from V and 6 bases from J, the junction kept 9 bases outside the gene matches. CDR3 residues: CASGFRGGAGPGELFF. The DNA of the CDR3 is TGTGCTAGTGGTTTTCGGGGGGGAGCGGGCCCCGGGGAGCTGTTTTTT. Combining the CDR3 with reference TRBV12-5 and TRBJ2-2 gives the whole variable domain DARVTQTPRHKVTEMGQEVTMRCQPILGHNTVFWYRQTMMQGLELLAYFRNRAPLDDSGMPKDRFSAEMPDATLATLKIQPSEPRDSAVYFCASGFRGGAGPGELFFGEGSRLTVL.

The CDR3 spells CASSLTTYEQYF. The CDR3 bases are TGTGCCAGCAGCTTAACTACCTACGAGCAGTACTTC. This rearrangement joins TRBV7-8 to TRBJ2-7; D remains unclear. The germline V gene encodes CDR1 SGHVS and CDR2 FQNEAQ. This CDR3 contains 12 residues. Trimming pared 2 bases from V and 2 bases from J, leaving 4 bases between.

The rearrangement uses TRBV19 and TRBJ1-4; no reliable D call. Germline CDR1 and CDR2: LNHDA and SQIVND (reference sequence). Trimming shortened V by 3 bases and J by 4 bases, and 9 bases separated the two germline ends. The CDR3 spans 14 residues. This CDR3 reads CASSIGSLNEKLFF. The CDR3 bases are TGTGCCAGTAGTATTGGGAGCCTTAATGAAAAACTGTTTTTT.

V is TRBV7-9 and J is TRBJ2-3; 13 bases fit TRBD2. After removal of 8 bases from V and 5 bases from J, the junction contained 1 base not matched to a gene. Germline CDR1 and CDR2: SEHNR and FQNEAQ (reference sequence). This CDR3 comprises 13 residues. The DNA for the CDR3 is TGTGCCAGCGGGACTAGCGGGAAAGATACGCAGTATTTT. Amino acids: CASGTSGKDTQYF.

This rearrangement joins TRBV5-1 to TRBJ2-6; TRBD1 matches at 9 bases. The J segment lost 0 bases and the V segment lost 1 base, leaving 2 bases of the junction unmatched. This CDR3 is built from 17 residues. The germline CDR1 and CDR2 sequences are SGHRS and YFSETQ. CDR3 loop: CASSLRTGASGANVLTF. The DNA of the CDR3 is TGCGCCAGCAGCTTGCGGACAGGGGCCTCTGGGGCCAACGTCCTGACTTTC.

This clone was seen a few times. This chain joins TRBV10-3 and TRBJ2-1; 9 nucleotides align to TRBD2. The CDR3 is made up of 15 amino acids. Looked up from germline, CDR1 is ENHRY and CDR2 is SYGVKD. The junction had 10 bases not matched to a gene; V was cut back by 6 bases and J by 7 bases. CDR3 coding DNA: TGTGCCATCAGGACGACTAGCGGAGGGGCGAATGAGCAGTTCTTC. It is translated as CAIRTTSGGANEQFF.

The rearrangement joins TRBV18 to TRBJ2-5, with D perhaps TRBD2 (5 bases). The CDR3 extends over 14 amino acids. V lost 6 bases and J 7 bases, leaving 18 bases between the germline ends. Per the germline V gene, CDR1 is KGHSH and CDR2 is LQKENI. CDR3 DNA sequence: TGTGCCAGCTCCCGGGATCGCTCCTCGGGGACCCAGTACTTC. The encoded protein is CASSRDRSSGTQYF.

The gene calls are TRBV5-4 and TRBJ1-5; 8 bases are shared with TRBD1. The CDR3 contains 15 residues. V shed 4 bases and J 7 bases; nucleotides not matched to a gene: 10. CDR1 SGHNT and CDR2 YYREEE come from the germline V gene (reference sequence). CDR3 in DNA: TGTGCCAGCAGCCAGGACAGGGCACAGGGGCAGCCCCAGCATTTT. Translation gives CASSQDRAQGQPQHF.

The CDR3 DNA sequence: TGTGCCAGCAGCTTTGGCGGGGGGGCCGAAGAGACCCAGTACTTC. Translation: CASSFGGGAEETQYF. V usage is TRBV5-5 and J usage is TRBJ2-5; 9 bases line up with TRBD2. Germline values: CDR1 SGHKS, CDR2 YYEKEE (reference sequence). CDR3 length: 15 residues. After removal of 2 bases from V and 3 bases from J, the junction contained 5 bases not matched to a gene.

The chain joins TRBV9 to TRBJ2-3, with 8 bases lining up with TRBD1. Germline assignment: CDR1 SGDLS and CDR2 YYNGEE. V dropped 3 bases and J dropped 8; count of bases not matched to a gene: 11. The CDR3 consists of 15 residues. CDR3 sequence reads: CASSARTGILGTQYF. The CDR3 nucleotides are TGTGCCAGCAGCGCCCGGACAGGGATTCTAGGTACGCAGTATTTT.

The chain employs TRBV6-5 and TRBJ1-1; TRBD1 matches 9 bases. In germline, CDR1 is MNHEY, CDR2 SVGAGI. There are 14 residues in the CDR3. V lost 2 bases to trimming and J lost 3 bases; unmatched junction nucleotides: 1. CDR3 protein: CASSYGTGYTEAFF. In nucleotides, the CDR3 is TGTGCCAGCAGTTACGGGACAGGGTACACTGAAGCTTTCTTT.

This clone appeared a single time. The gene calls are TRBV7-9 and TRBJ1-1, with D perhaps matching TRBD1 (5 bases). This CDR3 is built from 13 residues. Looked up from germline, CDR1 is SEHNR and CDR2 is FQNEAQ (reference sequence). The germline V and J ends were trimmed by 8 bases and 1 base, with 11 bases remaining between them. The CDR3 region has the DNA TGTGCCAGCGGGGGGGGGACGAACACTGAAGCTTTCTTT. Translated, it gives CASGGGTNTEAFF.

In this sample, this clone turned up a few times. In DNA form, the CDR3 reads TGTGCCAGCAGCCGAGATACTAGCGGAGGGGGGGATACGCAGTATTTT. Its protein is CASSRDTSGGGDTQYF. This rearrangement joins TRBV5-4 to TRBJ2-3; 8 bases are shared with TRBD2. This CDR3 is 16 amino acids long. The ends lost 4 bases at V and 6 bases at J; junction bases unmatched: 13. Germline V gene lookup returns CDR1 SGHNT and CDR2 YYREEE (reference sequence).

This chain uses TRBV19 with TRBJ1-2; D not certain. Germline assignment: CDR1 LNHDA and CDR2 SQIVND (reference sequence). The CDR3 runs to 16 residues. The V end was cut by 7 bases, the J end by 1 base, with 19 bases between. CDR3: CASTIYQEGGNYGYTF. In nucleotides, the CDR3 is TGTGCCAGTACCATCTACCAGGAGGGTGGTAACTATGGCTACACCTTC. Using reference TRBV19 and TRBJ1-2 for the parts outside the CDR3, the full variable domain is DGGITQSPKYLFRKEGQNVTLSCEQNLNHDAMYWYRQDPGQGLRLIYYSQIVNDFQKGDIAEGYSVSREKKESFPLTVTSAQKNPTAFYLCASTIYQEGGNYGYTFGSGTRLTVV.

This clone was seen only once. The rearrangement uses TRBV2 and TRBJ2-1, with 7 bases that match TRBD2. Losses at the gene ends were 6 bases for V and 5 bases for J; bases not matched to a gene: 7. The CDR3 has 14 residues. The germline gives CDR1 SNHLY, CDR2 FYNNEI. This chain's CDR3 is CASSPSGTNNEQFF. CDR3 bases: TGTGCCAGCAGCCCATCCGGGACTAACAATGAGCAGTTCTTC. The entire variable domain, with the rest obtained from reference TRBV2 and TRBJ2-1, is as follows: EPEVTQTPSHQVTQMGQEVILRCVPISNHLYFYWYRQILGQKVEFLVSFYNNEISEKSEIFDDQFSVERPDGSNFTLKIRSTKLEDSAMYFCASSPSGTNNEQFFGPGTRLTVL.